One sample yielded the 23 T cell receptor beta chains listed below, sequenced in a study of cytomegalovirus exposure and HLA in healthy donors. 60 Vbeta and 13 Jbeta primers were used in PCR. The repertoire was sequenced with immunoSEQ multiplex PCR; TCRdb's copy has only in-frame clones and lacks some. The sample includes approximately 100,000 clones, 74% of them seen just once. The sample was PBMCs. The origin of the receptors is a man aged 45-65 years in good health and CMV-seropositive.

This clone was counted a few times. The rearrangement uses TRBV6-5 and TRBJ1-1; TRBD1 is a possible D gene (5 bases). Germline CDR1 reads MNHEY; CDR2 reads SVGAGI. The CDR3 consists of 15 residues. The V end lost 5 bases, the J end lost 6 bases, and 19 bases lay between the germline ends. The CDR3 reads CASSGYKGRYAEAFF. The CDR3 DNA reads TGTGCCAGCAGTGGTTATAAGGGGCGTTACGCTGAAGCTTTCTTT.

This chain uses TRBV9 with TRBJ2-3; 10 bases align to TRBD2. Unmatched junction bases numbered 2, after V lost 3 bases and J lost 1 base. The length of the CDR3 is 15 residues. The germline V gene has CDR1 SGDLS and CDR2 YYNGEE. The CDR3 coding sequence is TGTGCCAGCAGCGAAGGACTAGCGGGCACAGATACGCAGTATTTT. It encodes CASSEGLAGTDTQYF. The full variable domain, completed using reference TRBV9 and TRBJ2-3, is DSGVTQTPKHLITATGQRVTLRCSPRSGDLSVYWYQQSLDQGLQFLIQYYNGEERAKGNILERFSAQQFPDLHSELNLSSLELGDSALYFCASSEGLAGTDTQYFGPGTRLTVL.

The chain carries TRBV28 and TRBJ2-1; 8 bases fit TRBD1. Per germline, CDR1 MDHEN and CDR2 SYDVKM. V was pared by 10 bases and J by 2 bases, with 7 bases of the junction left unmatched. The CDR3 is 14 residues long. Written as DNA, the CDR3 is TGTGCCACCTCAGGGGGCGCGACCTACAATGAGCAGTTCTTC. Amino acid sequence: CATSGGATYNEQFF.

This clone was detected only once. The CDR3 DNA is TGTGCCAGCAGACTCGGGGGGGCGTGGTATGGCTACACCTTC. Residues: CASRLGGAWYGYTF. The chain recombines TRBV2 with TRBJ1-2; a weak D match, TRBD1 (6 bases). Trimming cost V 6 bases and J 5 bases, with 16 bases left between them. Germline V gives CDR1 SNHLY, CDR2 FYNNEI. The CDR3 is made up of 14 amino acids.

The chain has TRBV5-4 and TRBJ1-2; weak D call: TRBD1 (6 bases). The CDR3 is 13 residues long. The V and J ends lost 4 bases and 6 bases respectively, with 13 bases between them. Germline V CDR1 and CDR2: SGHNT, YYREEE (reference sequence). In nucleotides, the CDR3 is TGTGCCAGCAGCCCCGGACAGTCAGATGGCTACACCTTC. Translated, it gives CASSPGQSDGYTF.

The chain couples TRBV5-6 to TRBJ2-3; 10 bases map to TRBD2. J gave up 1 base and V 2 bases, and 4 bases lay outside the gene matches. Germline lookup yields CDR1 SGHDT and CDR2 YYEEEE. This CDR3 is built from 16 residues. CDR3 region: CASSFSGRAGTDTQYF. As DNA, the CDR3 is TGTGCCAGCAGCTTCAGCGGGAGGGCCGGCACAGATACGCAGTATTTT.

This chain connects TRBV29-1 to TRBJ2-1; perhaps TRBD1 as D (5 bases). V was pared by 6 bases and J by 0 bases, with 18 bases between. The CDR3 is made up of 16 amino acids. Germline V gives CDR1 SQVTM, CDR2 ANQGSEA. CDR3 protein: CSVPRDSSYSYNEQFF. The CDR3 DNA reads TGCAGCGTCCCCAGAGACAGTTCCTACTCCTACAATGAGCAGTTCTTC.

J is TRBJ2-7 and V is TRBV4-1; TRBD2 aligns across 14 bases. CDR1 MGHRA and CDR2 YSYEKL come from the germline V gene. This CDR3 is built from 15 residues. With V trimmed by 4 bases and J by 8 bases, 7 bases remained unmatched. The CDR3 sequence: CASSPLTSGRAQQYF. The CDR3 DNA follows: TGCGCCAGCAGCCCACTGACTAGCGGGAGGGCCCAGCAGTACTTC.

The CDR3: CASSDGVGGNTIYF. The CDR3 nucleotides are TGTGCCAGTTCCGACGGCGTCGGGGGAAACACCATATATTTT. This sequence joins TRBV19 and TRBJ1-3; D is undetermined. V dropped 8 bases and J dropped 4 bases, with 15 bases sitting between them. The CDR3 spans 14 residues. Per the germline V gene, CDR1 is LNHDA and CDR2 is SQIVND (reference sequence).

V usage is TRBV30 and J usage is TRBJ2-3; 9 bases are shared with TRBD1. This CDR3 has 15 residues. Germline CDR1 reads GTSNPN; CDR2 reads SVGIG (reference sequence). V lost 4 bases to trimming and J lost 3 bases; unmatched junction nucleotides: 8. The CDR3 DNA reads TGTGCCTGGACAGGGACAGGGTCGGCAACAGATACGCAGTATTTT. Translating it yields CAWTGTGSATDTQYF.

The V call is TRBV9, the J call TRBJ2-1; 8 nucleotides match TRBD2. With V trimmed by 3 bases and J by 5 bases, 7 bases remained unmatched. This CDR3 contains 15 residues. Germline values: CDR1 SGDLS, CDR2 YYNGEE. CDR3 coding DNA: TGTGCCAGCAGCGCCACTAGCGGATTTAACAATGAGCAGTTCTTC. It encodes CASSATSGFNNEQFF.

V gene TRBV9 combines with J gene TRBJ1-2, with 7 bases that match TRBD1. Germline V gene lookup returns CDR1 SGDLS and CDR2 YYNGEE. The CDR3 has 19 amino acids. The ends lost 0 bases at V and 2 bases at J; junction bases unmatched: 16. CDR3 coding DNA: TGTGCCAGCAGCGTAGTCTCGGACAGGAAGCTGGATGGGAACTATGGCTACACCTTC. Protein: CASSVVSDRKLDGNYGYTF. The full variable domain, with the rest looked up from reference TRBV9 and TRBJ1-2, is DSGVTQTPKHLITATGQRVTLRCSPRSGDLSVYWYQQSLDQGLQFLIQYYNGEERAKGNILERFSAQQFPDLHSELNLSSLELGDSALYFCASSVVSDRKLDGNYGYTFGSGTRLTVV.

This chain uses TRBV10-3 with TRBJ2-3; TRBD2 matches at 11 bases. Germline V lookup: CDR1 ENHRY, CDR2 SYGVKD. The junction had 7 bases not matched to a gene; V was cut back by 6 bases and J by 2 bases. This CDR3 comprises 16 residues. The CDR3 DNA reads TGTGCCATCAGGGAACTAGCGGGGGCCCCCACAGATACGCAGTATTTT. Its protein is CAIRELAGAPTDTQYF.

This chain uses TRBV5-1 with TRBJ1-2; tentative D call: TRBD1 (6 bases). Per the germline V gene, CDR1 is SGHRS and CDR2 is YFSETQ. Deletions cut 4 bases from V and 4 bases from J, with 20 bases between. The CDR3 loop spans 16 amino acids. The CDR3 DNA reads TGCGCCAGCAGCCTAAGCGGACAGCCGAGGGGCTATGGCTACACCTTC. This gives the protein CASSLSGQPRGYGYTF.

The chain joins TRBV11-1 to TRBJ1-2; possibly TRBD1 for D (5 bases). The V gene lost 5 bases and the J gene lost 3 bases, with 10 bases spanning the gap. Germline-derived CDR1 and CDR2 are SGHAT and FQDESV (reference sequence). The CDR3 is made up of 13 amino acids. The CDR3 is CASSPQGDYGYTF. The DNA of the CDR3 is TGTGCCAGCAGCCCCCAAGGGGACTATGGCTACACCTTC.

This clone was counted only a few times. The V gene is TRBV29-1, the J gene TRBJ1-2, with TRBD1 matching over 7 bases. The CDR3 contains 14 residues. V lost 1 base, J lost 8 bases, and 10 bases stayed unmatched. CDR1 and CDR2 from the germline V gene are SQVTM and ANQGSEA. CDR3 in amino acids: CSVEGVQGSGGYTF. CDR3 in DNA: TGCAGCGTTGAAGGGGTACAGGGGAGTGGGGGCTACACCTTC.

V and J are TRBV14 and TRBJ2-1, with 7 nucleotides matching TRBD1. Germline V gene lookup returns CDR1 SGHDN and CDR2 FVKESK. The CDR3 is 15 residues long. J lost 8 bases, V lost 4 bases, and 11 bases had no gene match. CDR3 DNA: TGTGCCAGCAGCCCATCTCCCACAGGGGACGATGAGCAGTTCTTC. This codes for CASSPSPTGDDEQFF.

This clone showed up just a few times. This chain joins TRBV2 and TRBJ1-6; TRBD1 matches 8 bases. Germline trimming cut 7 bases from V and 4 bases from J; bases unmatched to any gene: 6. CDR3 length: 15 residues. Per the germline V gene, CDR1 is SNHLY and CDR2 is FYNNEI. The CDR3: CASKRQGAYNSPLHF. DNA for the CDR3: TGTGCCAGCAAGCGGCAGGGGGCATATAATTCACCCCTCCACTTT.

The chain combines TRBV19 with TRBJ1-2; 12 positions match TRBD1. With V trimmed by 6 bases and J by 5 bases, 10 bases remained unmatched. The CDR3 loop spans 16 amino acids. Germline V gives CDR1 LNHDA, CDR2 SQIVND (reference sequence). The CDR3 loop is CASRTGQGALEYGYTF. The CDR3 DNA is TGTGCCAGTAGGACGGGACAGGGGGCCTTGGAGTATGGCTACACCTTC.

This chain joins TRBV5-8 and TRBJ2-2; 7 nucleotides agree with TRBD1. CDR3 size: 15 residues. After removal of 2 bases from V and 1 base from J, the junction contained 2 bases not matched to a gene. Germline V gene lookup returns CDR1 SGHTS and CDR2 YDEGEE. The CDR3 loop reads CASSLWTGNTGELFF. The CDR3 DNA reads TGTGCCAGCAGCTTATGGACAGGGAACACCGGGGAGCTGTTTTTT.

The chain carries TRBV4-1 and TRBJ1-4; D unresolved. The length of the CDR3 is 15 residues. The V and J ends lost 5 bases and 0 bases respectively, with 10 bases between them. CDR1 is MGHRA, CDR2 YSYEKL, per germline. The CDR3 bases are TGCGCCAGCAGCTACAGCATCACAACTAATGAAAAACTGTTTTTT. Amino acids: CASSYSITTNEKLFF.

The DNA of the CDR3 is TGTGCCAGCAGCGTCGACAGAGATACGCAGTATTTT. Protein product: CASSVDRDTQYF. The chain joins TRBV9 to TRBJ2-3, with D maybe TRBD1 (5 bases). The germline V and J ends were trimmed by 2 bases and 5 bases, with 6 bases remaining between them. The CDR3 sequence is 12 residues long. Germline V CDR1 and CDR2: SGDLS, YYNGEE.

This chain links TRBV5-6 with TRBJ1-1; D remains ambiguous. CDR3 size: 14 residues. Germline-derived CDR1 and CDR2 are SGHDT and YYEEEE. With 6 bases removed from V and 14 bases from J, the gap between germline ends came to 26 bases. The CDR3 coding sequence is TGTGCCAGCACCATGTACGCGGTTTACCCGAATCAGTTCTTT. It is translated as CASTMYAVYPNQFF. Variable domain in full (rest from reference TRBV5-6 and TRBJ1-1): DAGVTQSPTHLIKTRGQQVTLRCSPKSGHDTVSWYQQALGQGPQFIFQYYEEEERQRGNFPDRFSGHQFPNYSSELNVNALLLGDSALYLCASTMYAVYPNQFFGQGTRLTVV.